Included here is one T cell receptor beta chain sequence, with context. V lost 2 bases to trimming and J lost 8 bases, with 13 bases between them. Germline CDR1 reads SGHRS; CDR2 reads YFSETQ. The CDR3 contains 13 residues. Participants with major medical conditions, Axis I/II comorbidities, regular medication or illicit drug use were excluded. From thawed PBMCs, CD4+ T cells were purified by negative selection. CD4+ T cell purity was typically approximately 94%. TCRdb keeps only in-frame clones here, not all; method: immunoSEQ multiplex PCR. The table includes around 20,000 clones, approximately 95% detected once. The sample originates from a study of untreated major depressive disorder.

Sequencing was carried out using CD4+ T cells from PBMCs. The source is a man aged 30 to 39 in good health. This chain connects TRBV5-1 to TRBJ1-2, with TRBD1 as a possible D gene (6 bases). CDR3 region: CASSLLPGGGYTF. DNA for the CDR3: TGCGCCAGCAGCTTATTACCCGGGGGCGGCTACACCTTC.